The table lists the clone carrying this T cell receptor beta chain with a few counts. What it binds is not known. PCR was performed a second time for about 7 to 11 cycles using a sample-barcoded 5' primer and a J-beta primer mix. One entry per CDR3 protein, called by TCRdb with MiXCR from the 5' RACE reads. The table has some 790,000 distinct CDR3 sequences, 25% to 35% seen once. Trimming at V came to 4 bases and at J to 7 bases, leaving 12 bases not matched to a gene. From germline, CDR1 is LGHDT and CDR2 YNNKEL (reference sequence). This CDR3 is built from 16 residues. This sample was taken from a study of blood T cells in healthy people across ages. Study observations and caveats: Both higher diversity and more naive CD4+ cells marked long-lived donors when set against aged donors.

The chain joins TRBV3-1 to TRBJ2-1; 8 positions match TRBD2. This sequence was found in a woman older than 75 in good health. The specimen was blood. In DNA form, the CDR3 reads TGTGCCAGCAGCCCCTATACGGGGGGGCCGAGAAATGAGCAGTTCTTC. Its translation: CASSPYTGGPRNEQFF.